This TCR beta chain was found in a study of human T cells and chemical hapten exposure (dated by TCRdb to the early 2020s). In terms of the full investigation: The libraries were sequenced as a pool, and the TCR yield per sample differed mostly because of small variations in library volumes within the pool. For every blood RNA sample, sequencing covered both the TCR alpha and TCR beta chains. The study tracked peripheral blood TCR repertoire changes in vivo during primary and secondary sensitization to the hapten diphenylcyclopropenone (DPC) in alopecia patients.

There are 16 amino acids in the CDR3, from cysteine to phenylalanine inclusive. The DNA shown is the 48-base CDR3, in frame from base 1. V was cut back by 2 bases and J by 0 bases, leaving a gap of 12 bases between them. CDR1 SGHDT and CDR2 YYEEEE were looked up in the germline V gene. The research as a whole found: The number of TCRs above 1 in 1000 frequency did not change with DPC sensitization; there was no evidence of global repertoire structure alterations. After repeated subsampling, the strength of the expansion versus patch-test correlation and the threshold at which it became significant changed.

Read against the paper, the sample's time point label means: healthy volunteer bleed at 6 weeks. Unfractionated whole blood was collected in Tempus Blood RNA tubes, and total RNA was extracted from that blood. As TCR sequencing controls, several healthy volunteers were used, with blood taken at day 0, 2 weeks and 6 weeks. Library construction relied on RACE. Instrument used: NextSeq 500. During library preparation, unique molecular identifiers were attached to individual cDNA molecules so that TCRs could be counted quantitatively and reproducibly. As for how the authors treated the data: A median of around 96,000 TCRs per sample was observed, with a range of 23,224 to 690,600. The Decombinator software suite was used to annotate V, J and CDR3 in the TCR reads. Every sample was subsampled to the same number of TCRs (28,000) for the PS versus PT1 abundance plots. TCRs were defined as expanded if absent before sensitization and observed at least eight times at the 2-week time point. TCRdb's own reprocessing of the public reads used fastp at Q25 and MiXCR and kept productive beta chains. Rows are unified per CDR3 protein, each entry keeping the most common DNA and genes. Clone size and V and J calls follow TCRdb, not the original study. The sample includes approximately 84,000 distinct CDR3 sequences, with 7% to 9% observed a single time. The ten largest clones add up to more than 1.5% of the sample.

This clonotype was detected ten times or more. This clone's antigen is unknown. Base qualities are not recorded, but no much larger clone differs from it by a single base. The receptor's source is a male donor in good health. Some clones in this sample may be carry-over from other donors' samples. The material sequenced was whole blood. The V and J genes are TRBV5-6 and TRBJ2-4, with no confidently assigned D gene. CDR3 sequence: CASSLRRGVAKNIQYF. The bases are TGTGCCAGCAGCTTACGAAGAGGCGTAGCCAAAAACATTCAGTACTTC.